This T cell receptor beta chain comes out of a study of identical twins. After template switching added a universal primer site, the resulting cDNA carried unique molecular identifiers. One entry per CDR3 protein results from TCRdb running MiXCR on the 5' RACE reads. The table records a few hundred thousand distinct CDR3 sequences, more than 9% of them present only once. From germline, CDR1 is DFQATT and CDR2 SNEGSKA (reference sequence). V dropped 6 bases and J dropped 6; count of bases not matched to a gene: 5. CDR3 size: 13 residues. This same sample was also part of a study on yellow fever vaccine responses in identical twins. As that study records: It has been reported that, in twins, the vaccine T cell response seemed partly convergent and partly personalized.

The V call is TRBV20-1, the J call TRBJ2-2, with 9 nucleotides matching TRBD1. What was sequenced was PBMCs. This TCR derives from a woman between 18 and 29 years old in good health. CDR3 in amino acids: CSARDREAGELFF. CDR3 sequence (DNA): TGCAGTGCCCGGGACAGGGAAGCCGGGGAGCTGTTTTTT.